This T cell receptor (beta chain) was documented in a study of blood T cells in healthy people across ages. Broader study findings: Among long-lived donors, naive CD4+ cells were more numerous and diversity higher than in aged donors.

This clonotype was seen a handful of times. The antigen remains undetermined. This CDR3 has 15 residues. Trimming cost V 7 bases and J 4 bases, with 19 bases left between them. In germline, CDR1 is MNHEY, CDR2 SMNVEV (reference sequence). With a J-beta primer mix and a sample-barcoded 5' primer, a second PCR ran about 6 to 11 cycles. Via MiXCR, TCRdb re-called the 5' RACE reads, giving one row per CDR3 protein. The table lists roughly 1,100,000 distinct CDR3 sequences, almost 25% of them singletons. In addition, the sample was reused for a study of T cells of mothers and their children.

The chain combines TRBV27 with TRBJ1-2; weak D call: TRBD1 (6 bases). The sequence came from a girl aged 2-10 years in good health. Sequenced: blood. For the CDR3, the DNA is TGTGCCAGCAAAGCCGGCGGGGGGCATGGCTATGGCTACACCTTC. Its protein product is CASKAGGGHGYGYTF.